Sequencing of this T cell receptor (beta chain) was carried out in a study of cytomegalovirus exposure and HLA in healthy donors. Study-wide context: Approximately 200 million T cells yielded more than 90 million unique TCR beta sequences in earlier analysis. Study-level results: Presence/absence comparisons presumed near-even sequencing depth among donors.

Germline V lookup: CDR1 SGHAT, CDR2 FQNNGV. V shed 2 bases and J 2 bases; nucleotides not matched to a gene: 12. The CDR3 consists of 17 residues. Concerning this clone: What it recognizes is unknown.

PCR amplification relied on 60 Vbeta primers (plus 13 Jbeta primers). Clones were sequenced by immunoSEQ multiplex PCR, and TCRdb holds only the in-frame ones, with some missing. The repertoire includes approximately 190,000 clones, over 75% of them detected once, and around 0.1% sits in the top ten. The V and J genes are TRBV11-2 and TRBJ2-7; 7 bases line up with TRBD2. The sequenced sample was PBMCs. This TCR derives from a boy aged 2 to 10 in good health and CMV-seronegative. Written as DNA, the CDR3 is TGTGCCAGCAGCTTAAGGGAGGGTCTAAGCATACCCTACGAGCAGTACTTC. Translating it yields CASSLREGLSIPYEQYF.